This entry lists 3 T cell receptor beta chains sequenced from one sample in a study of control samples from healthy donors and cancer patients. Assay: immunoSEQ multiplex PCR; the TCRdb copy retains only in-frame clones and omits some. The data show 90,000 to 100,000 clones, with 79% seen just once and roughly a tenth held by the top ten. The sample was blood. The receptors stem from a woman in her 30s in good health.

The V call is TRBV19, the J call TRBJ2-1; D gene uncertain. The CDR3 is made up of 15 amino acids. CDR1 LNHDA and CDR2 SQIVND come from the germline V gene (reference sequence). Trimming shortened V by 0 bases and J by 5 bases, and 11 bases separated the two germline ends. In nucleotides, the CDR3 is TGTGCCAGTAGTATAGATTTTAGATGGGACAATGAGCAGTTCTTC. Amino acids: CASSIDFRWDNEQFF.

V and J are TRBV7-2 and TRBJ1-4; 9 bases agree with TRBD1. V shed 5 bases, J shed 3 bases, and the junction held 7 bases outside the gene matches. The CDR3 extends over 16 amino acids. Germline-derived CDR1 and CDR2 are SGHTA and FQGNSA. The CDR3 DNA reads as TGTGCCAGCAGCCAAACAGGGGGCGGATCTAATGAAAAACTGTTTTTT. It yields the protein CASSQTGGGSNEKLFF.

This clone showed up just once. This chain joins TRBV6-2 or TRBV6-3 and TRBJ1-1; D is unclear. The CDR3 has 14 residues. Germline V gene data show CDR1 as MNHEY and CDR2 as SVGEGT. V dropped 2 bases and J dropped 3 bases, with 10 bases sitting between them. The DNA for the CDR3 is TGTGCCAGCAGTTACCCCTACAGATACACTGAAGCTTTCTTT. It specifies CASSYPYRYTEAFF.